Reported below is one T cell receptor beta chain. Its antigen specificity is not known. The sample holds no much larger clone one base away, and base qualities are not on file. The entry originates in a study of shared clonotypes between healthy human individuals (dated by TCRdb to about 2020). For the wider study: A few men and two women, aged 18 to 49 years, made up the cohort. For each donor, CD4 naive and CD4 memory were each run on three plates, CD8 naive on two plates, and CD8 memory on one plate. To estimate repertoire size and how much clonotypes are shared between individuals, the study performed deep sequencing of blood TCR repertoires from 4 to 6 healthy adults. To increase sequencing depth and limit assay-specific biases, TCR repertoire library preparation and sequencing were carried out by different laboratories using diverse techniques. Leukapheresis yielded between about 0.9 and 9.5 billion PBMCs per donor.

Points the paper makes about the study in general: Sampling was limited to blood, and TCR repertoires in tissue likely differ from TCR repertoires in blood. Even with the large sequencing depth, rarefaction of the sorted-subset datasets indicated that sequencing was incomplete. Higher generation probabilities were observed for clonotypes shared by all four sorted-subset donors than for non-shared clonotypes. Pairwise subsampling led to the expectation that sequencing depth would affect the degree of clonotype sharing among donors. Across a handful of donors, approximately 4.9% of naive CD4, 3.5% of naive CD8, approximately 2.5% of memory CD4, and about 0.4% of memory CD8 clonotypes were shared. Because the study included only a small number of donors, the genetic and exposure-history diversity represented was limited. Naive subsets generally had larger estimated clonotype richness than memory subsets.

The CDR3 starts with the cysteine, ends with the phenylalanine, and has 14 residues. The DNA shown is the 42-base CDR3, in frame from base 1. Based on the germline V gene, the CDR1 and CDR2 sequences are MDHEN and SYDVKM. At the junction V is shortened by 4 bases and J by 16 bases, with 20 bases in between. CD8 naive samples consisted of CD45RO-negative cells that were positively selected for CCR7, yielding a CD45RA+CCR7+ population without TemRA cells. Healthy HIV-negative adults with no recently reported acute infections or vaccinations were included as donors. Every donor was a Caucasian adult residing in Nashville, Tennessee, USA. After blood collection by leukapheresis, PBMCs were isolated using Ficoll-Histopaque density gradient centrifugation and then cryopreserved in the vapor phase of liquid nitrogen. Analytical flow cytometry was used to check the purity and quantity of every magnetically sorted T cell population. From each sorted fraction, genomic DNA was isolated and quantified by UV absorbance on a Nanodrop 2000c.

TCR CDR3 regions were amplified from genomic DNA by multiplex PCR using the deep immunoSEQ assay. Extracted genomic DNA from each cell subset was spread evenly across all wells of several immunoSEQ 96-well plates, with each plate serving as a replicate. For sorted subsets, each replicate PCR was loaded with about 200 ng genomic DNA, equivalent to 30,000 to 35,000 T cell genomes. Purified libraries were measured with a Qubit 3.0 fluorometer, size-checked on a Bioanalyzer 2100, and measured again with the KAPA Library Quantification kit. Every immunoSEQ 96-well plate was sequenced on a dedicated single-read 150-cycle Illumina NextSeq 550 flow cell. On the study's bioinformatics: The immunoSEQ output contained only junctional sequences without quality scores, so filtering could not match that applied to full-length reads. To assign V/J genes and CDR3, sequences were annotated using PyIR, a Python wrapper for IgBLAST v1.9, with IMGT germline references. Any read was removed if the V/J assignment was weak (E-value above 1e-6), the CDR3 was missing, or the read contained stop codons, out-of-frame junctions, or ambiguous translated residues. V3J clonotypes were defined by identical inferred V gene, J gene, and CDR3 amino acid sequence. The percentage overlap between two repertoires was calculated by dividing the number of shared unique clonotypes by the size of the smaller repertoire. Repertoire richness was assessed with RTK rarefaction, the Chao1 estimator, and Recon v2.1 estimates of unobserved clonotypes. OLGA was used to compute generation probabilities for all TCRbeta clonotypes that the gDNA method yielded from a few donors. TCRdb holds this immuneACCESS table with in-frame rearrangements only. Some clones are missing; in checked studies, unresolved V genes explain under half, and the rest has no known cause. V and J calls and clone size come straight from that table; D and trimming were deduced from the DNA. The sample table shows about 2 million clones, and about 95% are seen once. The ten largest clones take up roughly 1.1% of the sample.

The receptor's source is a young man in good health. The sequence links TRBV28 to TRBJ1-6; possibly the D gene is TRBD1, per 5 matching bases. Sequencing used naive CD8+ T cells sorted from blood. The sample's cell subset or site label is to be understood as: CD45RA+CCR7+. The bases are TGTGCCAGCAGTTATTTGGAAGAGGGGTTCGTTCTCCACTTT. This encodes CASSYLEEGFVLHF.